The TCR beta chain described here comes from a study of identical twins. With template switching, a universal primer site was added, and the cDNA carried unique molecular identifiers. TCRdb re-analysed the 5' RACE reads in MiXCR, keeping a single row per CDR3 protein. The sample lists some 500,000 distinct CDR3 sequences; 9% to 10% were seen once. The sample was also reused in another study, on yellow fever vaccine responses in identical twins.

This receptor was taken from a woman aged 18-35 years in good health. Material: PBMCs.

For the CDR3, the DNA is TGTGCCAGCAGTTTAGTTGGGGGCGCTGACCAAGAGACCCAGTACTTC. Translation gives CASSLVGGADQETQYF. The gene calls are TRBV12-3 or TRBV12-4 and TRBJ2-5; the D gene is possibly TRBD1 (6 bases). The length of the CDR3 is 16 residues. V shed 1 base and J shed 0 bases, with 12 bases lying between them.